The clone carrying this T cell receptor beta chain was seen a handful of times. Its antigen is unidentified. This record comes from a study of persistence of HIV-infected CD4 T cells. Study at large: Isolated cells were CMV- and HIV-1 Gag-responding CD4+ T cells. Points from the study as a whole: Compared with CD3/CD28-stimulated cells, CMV- and Gag-responding cells showed lower TCRbeta richness. Within sorted populations, more oligoclonal TCRs accompanied more oligoclonal proviruses.

Cells were stimulated with CMV-infected fibroblast lysates at 8 to 10 ug/mL. Sorted nonresponding memory CD4+ T cells were CD40L-negative, CD69-negative, CD45RO-high. CD8+ T cells were removed from PBMCs prior to stimulation. Sequencing used immunoSEQ version 4 in survey mode. Assay used: immunoSEQ multiplex PCR; TCRdb lists only in-frame clones, some missing. The sample consists of some 28,000 clones, roughly four fifths of them appearing once. The TCR sequence derives from an adult man with HIV who was CMV-seropositive. This sample comprised CD4+ T cells sorted from PBMCs after roughly 18-hour stimulation, obtained from a patient who received antiretroviral therapy.

The DNA of the CDR3 is TGTGCCAGCAGCCAGGGACAGGGGATCGGCAATCAGCCCCAGCATTTT. This encodes CASSQGQGIGNQPQHF. The genes are TRBV3-1 (or the pseudogene TRBV3-2) and TRBJ1-5; 10 bases are a match to TRBD1. CDR1 and CDR2 from the germline V gene are LGHDT and YNNKEL (reference sequence). V trimming: 3 bases; J trimming: 2 bases; junction bases outside the gene matches: 4. The CDR3 extends over 16 amino acids.